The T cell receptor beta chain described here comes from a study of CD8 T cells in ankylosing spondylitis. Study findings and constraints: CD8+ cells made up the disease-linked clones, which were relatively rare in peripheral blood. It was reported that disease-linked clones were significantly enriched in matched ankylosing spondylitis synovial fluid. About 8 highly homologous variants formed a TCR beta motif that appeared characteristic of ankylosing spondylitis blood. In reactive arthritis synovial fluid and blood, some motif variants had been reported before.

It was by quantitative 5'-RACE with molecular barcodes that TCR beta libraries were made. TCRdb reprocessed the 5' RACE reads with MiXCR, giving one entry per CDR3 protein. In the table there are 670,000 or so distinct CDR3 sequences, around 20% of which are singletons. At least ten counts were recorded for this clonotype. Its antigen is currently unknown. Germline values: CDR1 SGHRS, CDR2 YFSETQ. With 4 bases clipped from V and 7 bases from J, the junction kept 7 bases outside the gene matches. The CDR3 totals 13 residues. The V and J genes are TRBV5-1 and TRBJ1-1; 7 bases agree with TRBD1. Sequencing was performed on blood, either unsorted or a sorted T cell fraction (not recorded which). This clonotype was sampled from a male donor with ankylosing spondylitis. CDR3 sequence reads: CASSRTRDSEAFF. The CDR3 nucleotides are TGCGCCAGCAGCCGAACCCGGGACAGTGAAGCTTTCTTT.